Listed below are T cell receptor beta chains from one sample, sequenced in a study of blood T cell repertoires in COVID-19. Libraries were prepared by immunoSEQ multiplex PCR; TCRdb keeps only in-frame clonotypes and omits some of them. The table has 30,000 to 35,000 clones, 93% seen once. Sequenced material: peripheral blood. These receptor sequences come from a human donor in a cohort sampled during active COVID-19. Both conserved end residues are part of each CDR3. A D gene is named only where the DNA matches it firmly. Size is omitted from some rows. Given values are once, few, many or a class for expanded clones.

V gene: TRBV4-2; D gene: -; clone size: -; J gene: TRBJ2-3; CDR3 DNA: TGTGCCAGCAGCCAACCTACCACAGATACGCAGTATTTT; CDR3 protein: CASSQPTTDTQYF
V gene: TRBV6-5; D gene: TRBD1; clone size: -; J gene: TRBJ1-2; CDR3 DNA: TGTGCCAGCAGTCAAAGACAGGGCTATGGCTACACCTTC; CDR3 protein: CASSQRQGYGYTF
V gene: TRBV27; D gene: TRBD1; clone size: once; J gene: TRBJ1-5; CDR3 DNA: TGTGCCAGCAGGAGACTAACCGGGACAGATTCCAATCAGCCCCAGCATTTT; CDR3 protein: CASRRLTGTDSNQPQHF
V gene: TRBV9; D gene: TRBD1; clone size: -; J gene: TRBJ2-7; CDR3 DNA: TGTGCCAGCAGCGCCCAGACAGGGGAAATCGACGAGCAGTACTTC; CDR3 protein: CASSAQTGEIDEQYF
V gene: TRBV5-6; D gene: -; clone size: -; J gene: TRBJ1-6; CDR3 DNA: TGTGCCAGCAGACGGGATAGAGGTTATAATTCACCCCTCCACTTT; CDR3 protein: CASRRDRGYNSPLHF
V gene: TRBV7-6; D gene: TRBD1; clone size: -; J gene: TRBJ2-2; CDR3 DNA: TGTGCCAGCAGCTTTTCCGCTTCTTGGTTCGACAGGGTGCCCGGGGAGCTGTTTTTT; CDR3 protein: CASSFSASWFDRVPGELFF
V gene: TRBV5-4; D gene: -; clone size: -; J gene: TRBJ2-1; CDR3 DNA: TGTGCCAGCACCTCAGAATACAATGAGCAGTTCTTC; CDR3 protein: CASTSEYNEQFF
V gene: TRBV7-9; D gene: TRBD1; clone size: -; J gene: TRBJ2-1; CDR3 DNA: TGTGCCAGCAGCCGGGACAGGGGGGTCAATGAGCAGTTCTTC; CDR3 protein: CASSRDRGVNEQFF
V gene: TRBV7-9; D gene: -; clone size: -; J gene: TRBJ2-1; CDR3 DNA: TGTGCCAGCAGAATTAGGGTGGAGGGGGCCGTCAATGAGCAGTTCTTC; CDR3 protein: CASRIRVEGAVNEQFF
V gene: TRBV7-8; D gene: TRBD1; clone size: -; J gene: TRBJ1-3; CDR3 DNA: TGTGCCAGCAGCCTGAAGGACAGGGTGCTAGTCTCTGGAAACACCATATATTTT; CDR3 protein: CASSLKDRVLVSGNTIYF
V gene: TRBV6-5; D gene: -; clone size: -; J gene: TRBJ2-5; CDR3 DNA: TGTGCCAGCAGTTACTCGAAAGCTCGCAGGGAAGAGACCCAGTACTTC; CDR3 protein: CASSYSKARREETQYF
V gene: TRBV3-1/TRBV3-2; D gene: TRBD2; clone size: -; J gene: TRBJ2-3; CDR3 DNA: TGTGCCAGCAGCTCGTCAAGTGGGGCGGGGGGGATAGTGACAGATACGCAGTATTTT; CDR3 protein: CASSSSSGAGGIVTDTQYF
V gene: TRBV7-2; D gene: TRBD2; clone size: -; J gene: TRBJ2-5; CDR3 DNA: TGTGCCAGCAGCCTCCCCACCGGGAGGTTAGAGACCCAGTACTTC; CDR3 protein: CASSLPTGRLETQYF